This T cell receptor (beta chain) was sequenced in a study of shared clonotypes between healthy human individuals. The naive CD8 population came from CD45RO-negative cells selected for CCR7, without terminally differentiated effector memory CD45RA+ cells. Germline-derived CDR1 and CDR2 are MNHEY and SMNVEV (reference sequence). This CDR3 spans 13 amino acids. V lost 6 bases and J lost 4, with 13 bases in between. Repertoires were generated with immunoSEQ multiplex PCR, while TCRdb's copy carries only in-frame clones and drops some. Among a few hundred thousand clones listed, less than 97% were seen once.

The chain links TRBV27 to TRBJ2-7; TRBD2 might be the D (6 bases). Material for sequencing was naive CD8+ T cells sorted from blood. This TCR was recovered from a woman under 40 in good health. Here the CDR3 DNA reads TGTGCCAGCAGCCCGGGACTCCTGTACGAGCAGTACTTC. Its protein is CASSPGLLYEQYF.